These T cell receptor beta chains were read from a single sample in a study of blood T cell repertoires in COVID-19. Using immunoSEQ multiplex PCR, the repertoire was profiled, and TCRdb retains in-frame clones only, with some absent. This table holds 300,000 to 350,000 clones, roughly 89% found once. Sequenced input: peripheral blood. The receptors were sampled from a woman aged 40-49 years with COVID-19, enrolled during active disease. Both conserved end residues are part of each CDR3. Fields, in order: J gene, V gene, CDR3 protein.

TRBJ1-1 TRBV15 CATSSDSGGEDTEAFF
TRBJ1-5 TRBV6-5 CASSPRGNNQPQHF
TRBJ2-1 TRBV2 CASTRSGQGSRNEQFF
TRBJ1-1 TRBV9 CASSVVRVGTEAFF
TRBJ2-1 TRBV5-8 CASSFVARSYNEQFF
TRBJ1-2 TRBV4-3 CASSQGTGSGSVYGYTF
TRBJ2-1 TRBV27 CASSFPLAGGRDEQFF
TRBJ2-1 TRBV28 CASSHPRLAGGNEQFF
TRBJ2-3 TRBV28 CASSLRTGGITDTQYF
TRBJ1-5 TRBV24-1 CATSEGSQPQHF
TRBJ2-7 TRBV5-4 CASSSPGNRAYEQYF
TRBJ2-1 TRBV10-3 CAISDGAYNEQFF
TRBJ1-1 TRBV6-5 CASSYYPTGFRTEAFF
TRBJ1-3 TRBV16 CASSRPGQGRGNTIYF
TRBJ1-5 TRBV12-3/TRBV12-4 CASSFSGNQPQHF
TRBJ2-2 TRBV5-4 CASVRLGGASNTGELFF
TRBJ1-2 TRBV19 CASSAGQGHGYTF
TRBJ1-1 TRBV7-9 CASSLDRTKSLNTEAFF
TRBJ2-1 TRBV5-1 CASSPGQSYNEQFF
TRBJ1-4 TRBV5-1 CASSLAGMNWEKLFF
TRBJ2-7 TRBV28 CASSLLGGKIYEQYF
TRBJ1-5 TRBV30 CAWSVTASNQPQHF
TRBJ2-3 TRBV5-1 CASSSGLAGGGGTDTQYF
TRBJ2-1 TRBV5-4 CASRPTSVLEWYSNNEQFF
TRBJ1-5 TRBV5-1 CASSPDSPENGPQHF
TRBJ1-2 TRBV2 CASRGTGRLNYGYTF
TRBJ2-1 TRBV6-2/TRBV6-3 CASSGGTVLDEQFF
TRBJ2-3 TRBV7-3 CASSRGDTQYF
TRBJ1-3 TRBV28 CASSPRQFGNTIYF
TRBJ1-5 TRBV10-3 CAISNRTSGGNQPQHF
TRBJ1-5 TRBV6-1 CASSGGADRAGQPQHF
TRBJ1-3 TRBV9 CASSPSPGTGIGGNTIYF
TRBJ2-2 TRBV7-3 CASSPANVNTGELFF